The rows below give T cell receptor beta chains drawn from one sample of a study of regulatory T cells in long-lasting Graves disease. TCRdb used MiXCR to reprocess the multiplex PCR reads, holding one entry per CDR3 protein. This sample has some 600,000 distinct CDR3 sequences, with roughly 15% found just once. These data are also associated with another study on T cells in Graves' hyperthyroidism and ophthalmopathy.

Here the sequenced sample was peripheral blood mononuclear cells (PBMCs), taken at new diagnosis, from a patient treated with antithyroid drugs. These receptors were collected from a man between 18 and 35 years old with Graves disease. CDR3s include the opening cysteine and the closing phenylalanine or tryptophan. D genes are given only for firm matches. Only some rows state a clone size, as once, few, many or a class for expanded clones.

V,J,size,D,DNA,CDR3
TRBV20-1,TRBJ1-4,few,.,TGCAGTGCTAGAGTCAGTTTAGGAGAAAAACTGTTTTTT,CSARVSLGEKLFF
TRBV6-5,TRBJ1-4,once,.,TGTGCCAGCTCGACGTCTGGACGGGCGGTAGAAAAACTGTTTTTT,CASSTSGRAVEKLFF
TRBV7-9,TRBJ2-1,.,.,TGTGCCAGCAGCCCCCGCATTCATCAGCAGTTCTTC,CASSPRIHQQFF
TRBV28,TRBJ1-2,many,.,TGTGCCAGCGGTACCCGGACAGCATATGGCTACACCTTC,CASGTRTAYGYTF
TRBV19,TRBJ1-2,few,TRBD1,TGTGCCAGTAGTATAAAGGCGGGACAGGTTTACTATGGCTACACCTTC,CASSIKAGQVYYGYTF
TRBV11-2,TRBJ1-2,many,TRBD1,TGTGCCAGCAGCTTGGACAGGGTGAACTATGGCTACACCTTC,CASSLDRVNYGYTF
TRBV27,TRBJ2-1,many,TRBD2,TGTGCCAGCAGTCGAAATAGCGGGAGCGCCTACAATGAGCAGTTCTTC,CASSRNSGSAYNEQFF
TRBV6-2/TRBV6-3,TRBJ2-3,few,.,TGTGCCAGCAGTTATGATTCGGGGGCTACAGATACGCAGTATTTT,CASSYDSGATDTQYF
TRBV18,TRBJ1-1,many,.,TGTGCCAGCTCGCAGGAGGCGAACACTGAAGCTTTCTTT,CASSQEANTEAFF
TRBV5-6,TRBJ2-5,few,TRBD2,TGTGCCAGCAGCTTGGAAGGGACTAGAGACGAGACCCAGTACTTC,CASSLEGTRDETQYF
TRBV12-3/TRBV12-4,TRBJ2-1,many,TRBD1,TGTGCCAGCAGTCAACCTTGGGGGGCGCAGGGGGCCTCCTACAATGAGCAGTTCTTC,CASSQPWGAQGASYNEQFF
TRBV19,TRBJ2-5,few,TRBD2,TGTGCCAGTAGTATTGAGCCTAGCGGGAAAGAGACCCAGTACTTC,CASSIEPSGKETQYF
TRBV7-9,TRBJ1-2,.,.,TGTGCCAGCAGCCCTCTCGGGGGAGGACATGGCTACACCTTC,CASSPLGGGHGYTF
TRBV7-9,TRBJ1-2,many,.,TGTGCCAGCAGCCCGCCTTTAACAGCGCACTATGGCTACACCTTC,CASSPPLTAHYGYTF
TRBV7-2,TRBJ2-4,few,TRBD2,TGTGCCAGCAGCCGCCTAGCGGGAGTGGGATTACTAGCCAAAAACATTCAGTACTTC,CASSRLAGVGLLAKNIQYF
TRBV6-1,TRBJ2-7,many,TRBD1,TGTGCCAGCAGGCCCACAGGGGGATGGGCTAGAGAGCAGTACTTC,CASRPTGGWAREQYF
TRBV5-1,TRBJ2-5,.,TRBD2,TGCGCCAGCAGCTTGGATGGACTAGCGGGCCTCCAAGAGACCCAGTACTTC,CASSLDGLAGLQETQYF
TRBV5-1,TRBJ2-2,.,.,TGCGCCAGCAGCTTGGAGGACGCGAACACCGGGGAGCTGTTTTTT,CASSLEDANTGELFF
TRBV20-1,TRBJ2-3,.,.,TGCAGTGCTAGTCGCCTGAGCACAGATACGCAGTATTTT,CSASRLSTDTQYF
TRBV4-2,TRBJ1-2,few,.,TGTGCCAGCAGCCAAGATCTAGGAGGGGGCTATGGCTACACCTTC,CASSQDLGGGYGYTF
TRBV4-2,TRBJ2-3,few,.,TGTGCCAGCAGCCAAGAGGTGGGAGGCGCAAATACGCAGTATTTT,CASSQEVGGANTQYF
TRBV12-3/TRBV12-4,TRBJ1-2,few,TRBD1,TGTGCCAGTAGTATCTCGGCAGGGGGCTATGGCTACACCTTC,CASSISAGGYGYTF
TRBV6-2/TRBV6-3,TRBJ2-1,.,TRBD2,TGTGCCAGCAAGGGTAGCGGGAGGGCCGTGGGTGAGCAGTTCTTC,CASKGSGRAVGEQFF
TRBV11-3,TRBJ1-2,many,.,TGTGCCAGCAGCCTGGTCCGGCAGGGCAATTATGGCTACACCTTC,CASSLVRQGNYGYTF
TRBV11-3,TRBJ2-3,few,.,TGTGCCAGCAGCCAGGGGCCGGACCAGGCAGATACGCAGTATTTT,CASSQGPDQADTQYF
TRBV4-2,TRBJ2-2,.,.,TGTGCCAGCAGCCAAGTCAGGGAAGTGGCCGGGGAGCTGTTTTTT,CASSQVREVAGELFF
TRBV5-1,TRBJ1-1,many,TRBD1,TGCGCCAGCACAGGGGGCGGGGTGGTGAACACTGAAGCTTTCTTT,CASTGGGVVNTEAFF
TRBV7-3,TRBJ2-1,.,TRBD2,TGTGCCAGCAGTCGTAGCGGGTCCCACAATGAGCAGTTCTTC,CASSRSGSHNEQFF
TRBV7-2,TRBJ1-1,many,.,TGTGCCAGCAGCGAGGGAAGGGTCACTGAAGCTTTCTTT,CASSEGRVTEAFF
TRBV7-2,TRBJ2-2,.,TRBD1,TGTGCCAGCAGCCTAAGACAGGGGAAATCCGGGGAGCTGTTTTTT,CASSLRQGKSGELFF
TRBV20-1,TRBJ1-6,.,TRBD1,TGCAGTGCTGACCAGCCTTCCGACAGGGCGAGTGGATCACCCCTCCACTTT,CSADQPSDRASGSPLHF
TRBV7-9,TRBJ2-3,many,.,TGTGCCAGCAGCCCCTTCGCTAGCGCTCTGCCCACAGATACGCAGTATTTT,CASSPFASALPTDTQYF
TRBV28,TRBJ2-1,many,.,TGTGCCAGCAGTTCGGGCCGCCTTTACAATGAGCAGTTCTTC,CASSSGRLYNEQFF
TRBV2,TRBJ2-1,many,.,TGTGCCAGCAATGGCAATGAGCAGTTCTTC,CASNGNEQFF
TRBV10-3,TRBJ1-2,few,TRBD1,TGTGCCATCAGTCGGGACAGCTCCTATGGCTACACCTTC,CAISRDSSYGYTF
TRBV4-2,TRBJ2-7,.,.,TGTGCCAGCAGCCCCCGGATGGGCCCTTACGAGCAGTACTTC,CASSPRMGPYEQYF
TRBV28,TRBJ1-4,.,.,TGTGCCAGCAGTTTATTGGACACCGAGTGGAATGAAAAACTGTTTTTT,CASSLLDTEWNEKLFF
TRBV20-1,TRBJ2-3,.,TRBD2,TGCAGTGCTAACCGACTAGCGGGGACCACAGATACGCAGTATTTT,CSANRLAGTTDTQYF
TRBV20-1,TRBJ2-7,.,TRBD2,TGCAGTGCCCAGACTAGCGGGCATCGGAGGGAGCAGTACTTC,CSAQTSGHRREQYF
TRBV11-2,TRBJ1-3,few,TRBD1,TGTGCCAGCAGCTTACCCACCGGACAGGGTAGCTCTGGAAACACCATATATTTT,CASSLPTGQGSSGNTIYF
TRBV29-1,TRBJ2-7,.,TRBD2,TGCAGCGCGGGATTCGGGGGGGCCTACGAGCAGTACTTC,CSAGFGGAYEQYF
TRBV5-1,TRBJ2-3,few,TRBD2,TGCGCCAGCAGCTTGGGTAGCTTAGCGGGAGGCCTCACAGATACGCAGTATTTT,CASSLGSLAGGLTDTQYF
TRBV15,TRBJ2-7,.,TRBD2,TGTGCCACCAGCAGAGAGTTTACTAGCGGGAGGAGTGGGTACGAGCAGTACTTC,CATSREFTSGRSGYEQYF
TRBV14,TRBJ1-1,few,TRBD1,TGTGCCAGCAGCCAAGTAGCCGGGACAGGGGTAAAAGGCGCTGAAGCTTTCTTT,CASSQVAGTGVKGAEAFF
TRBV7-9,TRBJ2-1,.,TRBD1,TGTGCCAGCAGCTCCGGGACAGGGGACAATGAGCAGTTCTTC,CASSSGTGDNEQFF
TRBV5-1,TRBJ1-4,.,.,TGCGCCAGCACCTACGACGGAAGGGGCGAAAAACTGTTTTTT,CASTYDGRGEKLFF
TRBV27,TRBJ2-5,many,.,TGTGCCAGCAGTTTATCCCCCGAGGACAGCCAAGAGACCCAGTACTTC,CASSLSPEDSQETQYF
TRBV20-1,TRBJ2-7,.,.,TGCAGTGCTAGAGACCTCCACAGGAACGAGCAGTACTTC,CSARDLHRNEQYF
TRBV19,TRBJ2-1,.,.,TGTGCCAGCCACCCCGGGCAGGGCCGCTACAATGAGCAGTTCTTC,CASHPGQGRYNEQFF
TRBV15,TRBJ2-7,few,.,TGTGCCACCAGCAGAGATGCTGGGGCCACCTACGAGCAGTACTTC,CATSRDAGATYEQYF
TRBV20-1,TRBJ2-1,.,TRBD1,TGCAGAGGGGACAGGGCAACCTACAATGAGCAGTTCTTC,CRGDRATYNEQFF